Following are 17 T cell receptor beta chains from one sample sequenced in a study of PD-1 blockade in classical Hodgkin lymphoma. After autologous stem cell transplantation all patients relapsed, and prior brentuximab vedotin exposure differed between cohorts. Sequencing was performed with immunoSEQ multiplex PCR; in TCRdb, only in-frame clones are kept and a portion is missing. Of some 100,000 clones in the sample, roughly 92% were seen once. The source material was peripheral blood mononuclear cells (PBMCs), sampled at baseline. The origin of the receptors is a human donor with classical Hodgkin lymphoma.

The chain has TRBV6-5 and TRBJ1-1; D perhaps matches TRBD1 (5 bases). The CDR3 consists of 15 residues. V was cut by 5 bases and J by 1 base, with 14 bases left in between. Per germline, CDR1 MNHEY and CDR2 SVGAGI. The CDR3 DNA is TGTGCCAGCAGTCGACCGGGACGACGGAACACTGAAGCTTTCTTT. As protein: CASSRPGRRNTEAFF.

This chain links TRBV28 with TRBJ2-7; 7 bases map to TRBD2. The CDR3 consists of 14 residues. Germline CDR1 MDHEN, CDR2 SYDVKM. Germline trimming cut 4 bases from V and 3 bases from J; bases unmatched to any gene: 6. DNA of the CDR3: TGTGCCAGCAGTTCGACTAGCTCGGGCTACGAGCAGTACTTC. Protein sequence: CASSSTSSGYEQYF.

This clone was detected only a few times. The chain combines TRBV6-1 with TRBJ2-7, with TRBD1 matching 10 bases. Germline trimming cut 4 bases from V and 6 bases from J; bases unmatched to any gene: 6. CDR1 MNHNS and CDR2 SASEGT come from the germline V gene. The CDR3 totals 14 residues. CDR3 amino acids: CASSGGQGPSEQYF. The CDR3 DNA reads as TGTGCCAGCAGTGGGGGACAGGGGCCTTCCGAGCAGTACTTC.

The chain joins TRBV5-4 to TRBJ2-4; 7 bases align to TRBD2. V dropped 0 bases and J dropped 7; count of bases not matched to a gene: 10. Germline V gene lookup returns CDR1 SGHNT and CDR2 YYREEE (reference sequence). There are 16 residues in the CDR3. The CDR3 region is CASSLAPAGRLNIQYF. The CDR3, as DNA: TGTGCCAGCAGCTTGGCCCCAGCGGGGAGATTGAACATTCAGTACTTC.

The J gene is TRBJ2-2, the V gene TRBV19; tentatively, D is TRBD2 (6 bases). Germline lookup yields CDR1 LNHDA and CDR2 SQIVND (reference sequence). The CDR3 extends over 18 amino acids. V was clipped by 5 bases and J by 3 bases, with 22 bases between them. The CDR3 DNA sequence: TGTGCCAGTAGTGTGCTGGGACTTCCTACGGCGGACACCGGGGAGCTGTTTTTT. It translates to CASSVLGLPTADTGELFF.

In DNA, the CDR3 is TGTGCCAGCAGCTTCGGAGGGACCTACACCTTC. Protein sequence: CASSFGGTYTF. The V call is TRBV5-6, the J call TRBJ1-2, with a tentative D call TRBD1 (5 bases). The germline V and J ends were trimmed by 2 bases and 10 bases, with 9 bases remaining between them. CDR3 length equals 11 residues. Germline CDR1 SGHDT, CDR2 YYEEEE.

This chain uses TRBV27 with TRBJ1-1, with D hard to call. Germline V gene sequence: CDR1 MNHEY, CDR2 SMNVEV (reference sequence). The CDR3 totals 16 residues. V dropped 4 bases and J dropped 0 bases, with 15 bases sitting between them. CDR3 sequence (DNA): TGTGCCAGCAGTTCGCAGGCCCACCCCATGAACACTGAAGCTTTCTTT. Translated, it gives CASSSQAHPMNTEAFF.

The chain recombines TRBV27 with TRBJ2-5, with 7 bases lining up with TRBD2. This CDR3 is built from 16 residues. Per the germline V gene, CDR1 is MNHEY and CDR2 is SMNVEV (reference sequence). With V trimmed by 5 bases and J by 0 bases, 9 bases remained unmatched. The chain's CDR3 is CASSPGLVFYQETQYF. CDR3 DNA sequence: TGTGCCAGCAGTCCTGGACTAGTTTTTTACCAAGAGACCCAGTACTTC.

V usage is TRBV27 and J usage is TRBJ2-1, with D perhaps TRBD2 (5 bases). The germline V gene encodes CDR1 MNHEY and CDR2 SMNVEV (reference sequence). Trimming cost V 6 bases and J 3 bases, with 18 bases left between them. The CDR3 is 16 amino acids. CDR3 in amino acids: CASRRSGGFGYNEQFF. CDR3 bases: TGTGCCAGCAGACGCTCCGGAGGCTTCGGCTACAATGAGCAGTTCTTC.

The CDR3 loop is CASSEASLGTDTQYF. In DNA, the CDR3 is TGTGCCAGCAGTGAAGCGAGCCTGGGCACAGATACGCAGTATTTT. J is TRBJ2-3 and V is TRBV6-1; D is unresolved. The ends were cut back, 0 bases at V and 1 base at J, with 8 bases in the middle. This CDR3 comprises 15 residues. Per the germline V gene, CDR1 is MNHNS and CDR2 is SASEGT.

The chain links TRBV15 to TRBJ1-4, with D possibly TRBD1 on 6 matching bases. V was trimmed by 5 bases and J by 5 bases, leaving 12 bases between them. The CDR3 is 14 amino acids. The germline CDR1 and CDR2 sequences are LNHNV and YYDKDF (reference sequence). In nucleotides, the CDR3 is TGTGCCACCAGCGTTAGGACAGTAAATGAAAAACTGTTTTTT. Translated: CATSVRTVNEKLFF.

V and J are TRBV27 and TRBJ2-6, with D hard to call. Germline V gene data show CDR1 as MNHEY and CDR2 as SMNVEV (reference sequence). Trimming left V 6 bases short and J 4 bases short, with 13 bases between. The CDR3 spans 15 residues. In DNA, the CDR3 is TGTGCCAGCAGCTATGTAGGCTTCGGGGCCAACGTCCTGACTTTC. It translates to CASSYVGFGANVLTF.

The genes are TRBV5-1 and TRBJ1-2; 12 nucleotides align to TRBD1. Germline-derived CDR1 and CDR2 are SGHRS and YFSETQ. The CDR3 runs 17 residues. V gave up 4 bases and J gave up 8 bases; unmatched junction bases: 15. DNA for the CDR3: TGCGCCAGCAGCATTATGGGACAGGGGGCGCAAAGTTCGGGCTACACCTTC. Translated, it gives CASSIMGQGAQSSGYTF.

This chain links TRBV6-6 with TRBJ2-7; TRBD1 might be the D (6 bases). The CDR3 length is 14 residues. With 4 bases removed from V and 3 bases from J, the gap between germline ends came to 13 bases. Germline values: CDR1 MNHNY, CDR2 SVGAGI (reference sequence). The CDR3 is CASSWDIRSYEQYF. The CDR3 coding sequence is TGTGCCAGCAGTTGGGACATTAGGAGCTACGAGCAGTACTTC.

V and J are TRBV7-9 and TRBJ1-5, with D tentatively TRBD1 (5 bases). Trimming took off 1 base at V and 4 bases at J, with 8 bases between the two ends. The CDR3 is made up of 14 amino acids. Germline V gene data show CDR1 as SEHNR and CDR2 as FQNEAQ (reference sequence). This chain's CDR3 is CASSLEAGNQPQHF. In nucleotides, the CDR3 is TGTGCCAGCAGCTTAGAGGCAGGGAATCAGCCCCAGCATTTT.

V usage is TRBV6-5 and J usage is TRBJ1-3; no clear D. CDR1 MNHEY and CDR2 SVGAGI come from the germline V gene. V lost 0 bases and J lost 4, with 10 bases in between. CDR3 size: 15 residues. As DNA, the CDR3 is TGTGCCAGCAGTTACTCAGCGACTGGCGGAAACACCATATATTTT. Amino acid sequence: CASSYSATGGNTIYF.

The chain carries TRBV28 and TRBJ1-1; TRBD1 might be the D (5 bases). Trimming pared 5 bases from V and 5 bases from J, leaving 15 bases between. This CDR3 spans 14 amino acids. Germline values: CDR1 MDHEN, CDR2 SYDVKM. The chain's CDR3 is CASSRGEKGTEAFF. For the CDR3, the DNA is TGTGCCAGCAGTAGAGGGGAGAAAGGAACTGAAGCTTTCTTT.